Below are 26 T cell receptor beta chains sequenced from a single sample in a study of T cells after yellow fever vaccination. TCRdb passed the 5' RACE reads through MiXCR, listing each CDR3 protein once. Of about 580,000 distinct CDR3 sequences in the sample, around a sixth were seen once. The sample was PBMCs, taken 5 to 6 days after the first yellow fever vaccination. Every receptor here comes from a man younger than 35 who received the YFV17D yellow fever vaccine.

A few counts support this clonotype. V usage is TRBV7-2 and J usage is TRBJ2-7; D unclear. The CDR3 contains 13 residues. Germline CDR1 and CDR2: SGHTA and FQGNSA. Trimming took 0 bases from V and 2 from J, leaving 5 bases between them. The CDR3 coding sequence is TGTGCCAGCAGCTTAGCGACGCCCTACGAGCAGTACGTC. It codes for CASSLATPYEQYV.

The V gene is TRBV15, the J gene TRBJ2-7; D is perhaps TRBD1 (5 bases). Trimming left V 8 bases short and J 6 bases short, with 14 bases between. CDR1 is LNHNV, CDR2 YYDKDF, per germline (reference sequence). The CDR3 sequence is 12 residues long. This CDR3 reads CATRQGPSEQYF. Here the CDR3 DNA reads TGTGCCACCCGTCAGGGCCCCTCCGAGCAGTACTTC.

This clonotype appeared a few times. The rearrangement joins TRBV12-3 or TRBV12-4 to TRBJ2-2; a weak D match, TRBD1 (5 bases). Between the trimmed V and J ends, which lost 1 base and 6 bases, there was a span of 9 bases. The CDR3 sequence is 14 residues long. CDR3 nucleotides: TGTGCCAGCAGTTTAGGACAGTCCTCCGGGGAGCTGTTTTTT. As protein: CASSLGQSSGELFF.

This clonotype was seen a few times. V usage is TRBV29-1 and J usage is TRBJ2-7, with D maybe TRBD1 (5 bases). The V gene lost 4 bases and the J gene lost 5 bases, with 15 bases spanning the gap. Germline-derived CDR1 and CDR2 are SQVTM and ANQGSEA. This CDR3 comprises 13 residues. CDR3: CSVGREAVHEQYF. The CDR3 coding sequence is TGCAGCGTTGGCAGGGAAGCAGTCCACGAGCAGTACTTC.

This chain connects TRBV12-3 or TRBV12-4 to TRBJ2-7; TRBD1 or TRBD2 may be the D gene (6 bases each). V gave up 2 bases and J gave up 0 bases, with 11 bases separating them. The CDR3 runs to 15 residues. CDR3 residues: CASSLRRGSSYEQYF. The DNA of the CDR3 is TGTGCCAGCAGTTTAAGGAGGGGGAGCTCCTACGAGCAGTACTTC.

The V call is TRBV12-5, the J call TRBJ1-2; no definite D call. CDR1 LGHNT and CDR2 FRNRAP come from the germline V gene. This CDR3 has 14 amino acids. Trimming shortened V by 6 bases and J by 0 bases, and 11 bases separated the two germline ends. CDR3 sequence reads: CASGPPESNYGYTF. In DNA form, the CDR3 reads TGTGCTAGTGGCCCACCGGAATCTAACTATGGCTACACCTTC.

This clonotype was counted only a few times. The CDR3 region is CASSLLGLAAEQFF. The CDR3 nucleotides read TGCGCCAGCAGCTTGCTTGGACTAGCCGCCGAGCAGTTCTTC. J is TRBJ2-1 and V is TRBV5-1, with 8 bases fitting TRBD2. Germline values: CDR1 SGHRS, CDR2 YFSETQ. The CDR3 sequence is 14 residues long. With 1 base clipped from V and 10 bases from J, the junction kept 7 bases outside the gene matches.

V is TRBV4-3 and J is TRBJ1-6, with a weak D call TRBD1 (6 bases). V lost 0 bases and J lost 8, with 11 bases in between. This CDR3 has 15 residues. The V gene's germline CDR1 is LGHNA and CDR2 YSLEER. The CDR3 here is CASSQDWGQDSPLHF. The CDR3 coding sequence is TGCGCCAGCAGCCAAGATTGGGGGCAGGATTCACCCCTCCACTTT.

This clonotype has at least ten counts. The J gene is TRBJ1-1, the V gene TRBV9; a possible D gene is TRBD1 (5 bases). CDR1 SGDLS and CDR2 YYNGEE come from the germline V gene. The CDR3 is 14 amino acids. The V end lost 0 bases, the J end lost 1 base, and 7 bases lay between the germline ends. As DNA, the CDR3 is TGTGCCAGCAGCGTAGTTGGGGGGAACACTGAAGCTTTCTTT. It yields the protein CASSVVGGNTEAFF.

The V and J genes are TRBV7-2 and TRBJ1-4; a weak D match, TRBD1 (5 bases). V shed 2 bases and J shed 8 bases, with 18 bases lying between them. The CDR3 extends over 16 amino acids. The germline V gene has CDR1 SGHTA and CDR2 FQGNSA. The CDR3 nucleotides are TGTGCCAGCAGCTTATCGAAGGGGCCGGATTGGGAAAAACTGTTTTTT. It translates to CASSLSKGPDWEKLFF.

The table lists this clonotype with many counts. V gene TRBV7-2 combines with J gene TRBJ1-2; D not resolved. This CDR3 region has 15 residues. With 2 bases removed from V and 7 bases from J, the gap between germline ends came to 17 bases. Germline V gives CDR1 SGHTA, CDR2 FQGNSA. CDR3 DNA: TGTGCCAGCAGCTTAATGATTTCCCAGAACCTTGGCTACACCTTC. This translates into CASSLMISQNLGYTF. The whole variable domain, filled in from reference TRBV7-2 and TRBJ1-2, reads GAGVSQSPSNKVTEKGKDVELRCDPISGHTALYWYRQSLGQGLEFLIYFQGNSAPDKSGLPSDRFSAERTGGSVSTLTIQRTQQEDSAVYLCASSLMISQNLGYTFGSGTRLTVV.

J is TRBJ1-1 and V is TRBV5-6; tentative D call: TRBD1 (5 bases). V lost 4 bases and J lost 3, with 13 bases in between. This CDR3 region has 14 residues. Germline V CDR1 and CDR2: SGHDT, YYEEEE. The CDR3, as DNA: TGTGCCAGCAGCCTGAGGGACGGCCACACTGAAGCTTTCTTT. This sequence encodes CASSLRDGHTEAFF.

This clonotype was seen a handful of times. The chain combines TRBV5-1 with TRBJ2-7; the D gene is possibly TRBD2 (5 bases). The CDR3 consists of 16 residues. The germline V and J ends were trimmed by 4 bases and 0 bases, with 17 bases remaining between them. Germline V gives CDR1 SGHRS, CDR2 YFSETQ. The CDR3 protein is CASSLGPAGDSYEQYV. CDR3 bases: TGCGCCAGCAGCCTAGGTCCAGCCGGGGACTCCTACGAGCAGTACGTC.

This clonotype appeared many times. The J gene is TRBJ1-1, the V gene TRBV5-1, with D perhaps TRBD1 (5 bases). The V end was cut by 4 bases, the J end by 4 bases, with 14 bases between. Germline values: CDR1 SGHRS, CDR2 YFSETQ. This CDR3 region has 14 residues. The CDR3 DNA sequence: TGCGCCAGCAGCGAGGGGTCTGGGGGCACTGAAGCTTTCTTT. Translating gives CASSEGSGGTEAFF.

This chain uses TRBV5-1 with TRBJ2-2, with D perhaps TRBD1 (6 bases). The CDR3 extends over 15 amino acids. Germline loops: CDR1 SGHRS, CDR2 YFSETQ. V shed 4 bases and J shed 1 base, with 11 bases lying between them. The DNA for the CDR3 is TGCGCCAGCAGCCGCCCGACAGGGAACACCGGGGAGCTGTTTTTT. This translates into CASSRPTGNTGELFF.

There are a few counts of this clonotype. This rearrangement joins TRBV6-2 or TRBV6-3 to TRBJ2-7; D might be TRBD1 or TRBD2, each matching 6 bases. The CDR3 consists of 15 residues. Germline values: CDR1 MNHEY, CDR2 SVGEGT. Trimming cost V 2 bases and J 7 bases, with 18 bases left between them. The chain's CDR3 is CASSYRGGPAVEQYF. The CDR3 nucleotides are TGTGCCAGCAGTTACCGTGGGGGGCCGGCGGTAGAGCAGTACTTC.

The CDR3 region is CASSRTGVMATQYF. The CDR3 DNA reads as TGTGCCAGCAGTCGGACAGGGGTCATGGCTACGCAGTATTTT. V gene TRBV28 combines with J gene TRBJ2-3; 9 nucleotides line up with TRBD1. This CDR3 region has 14 residues. J gave up 8 bases and V 5 bases, and 8 bases lay outside the gene matches. Germline V CDR1 and CDR2: MDHEN, SYDVKM.

This clonotype was seen only a few times. The V gene is TRBV4-3, the J gene TRBJ2-3; either TRBD1 or TRBD2 may fit D (5 bases each). Deletions cut 4 bases from V and 4 bases from J, with 9 bases between. Germline values: CDR1 LGHNA, CDR2 YSLEER. The CDR3 is 13 residues long. The DNA for the CDR3 is TGCGCCAGCAGCCGGGGGAGCTCAGATACGCAGTATTTT. Its protein product is CASSRGSSDTQYF.

This clonotype was detected only a few times. J is TRBJ2-4 and V is TRBV3-1; 10 nucleotides agree with TRBD1. Germline loops: CDR1 LGHDT, CDR2 YNNKEL (reference sequence). With V trimmed by 2 bases and J by 3 bases, 7 bases remained unmatched. The CDR3 length is 17 residues. As DNA, the CDR3 is TGTGCCAGCAGCCAATTCGGACAGGGGGACAGCAAAAACATTCAGTACTTC. Translated, it gives CASSQFGQGDSKNIQYF.

This chain uses TRBV29-1 with TRBJ2-4; no firm D call. Germline loops: CDR1 SQVTM, CDR2 ANQGSEA. The germline V and J ends were trimmed by 7 bases and 2 bases, with 24 bases remaining between them. This CDR3 is 17 amino acids long. The CDR3 DNA follows: TGCAGCGGCATTCTGCCTCCAGGTGGAATATCCAAAAACATTCAGTACTTC. This translates into CSGILPPGGISKNIQYF.

Written as DNA, the CDR3 is TGTGCCAGCAGTGTCGACAGACTTATAGCCAAAAACATTCAGTACTTC. It translates to CASSVDRLIAKNIQYF. The rearrangement joins TRBV2 to TRBJ2-4; the D gene is possibly TRBD1 (5 bases). Germline CDR1 and CDR2: SNHLY and FYNNEI. CDR3 length equals 16 residues. The ends were cut back, 4 bases at V and 0 bases at J, with 13 bases in the middle.

This clonotype occurred a few times. The V gene is TRBV6-1, the J gene TRBJ2-1; D is undetermined. This CDR3 contains 11 residues. The germline gives CDR1 MNHNS, CDR2 SASEGT. V was trimmed by 7 bases and J by 9 bases, leaving 10 bases between them. In DNA form, the CDR3 reads TGTGCCAGCACGAGCGAGAGTGAGCAGTTCTTC. Its translation is CASTSESEQFF.

The chain has TRBV18 and TRBJ1-2, with no clear D. Germline V gene data show CDR1 as KGHSH and CDR2 as LQKENI. V lost 1 base and J 1 base, leaving 10 bases between the germline ends. The CDR3 loop spans 15 amino acids. The DNA for the CDR3 is TGTGCCAGCTCACCACGTGTGTCAGATAACTATGGCTACACCTTC. It encodes CASSPRVSDNYGYTF.

Worth noting for this clonotype: This may stem from a read error, because a much larger clone lies one nucleotide away. V is TRBV6-4 and J is TRBJ2-3, with 7 bases matching TRBD1. CDR3 size: 15 residues. Germline CDR1 reads MRHNA; CDR2 reads SNTAGT. CDR3 nucleotide sequence: TGTGCCAGCAGGCCGGGACAGAGTAGCACAGATACGCTGTATTTT. Encoded protein: CASRPGQSSTDTLYF.

This clonotype was detected only once. Mismatch with germline at one junction end may stem from a read error. The chain links TRBV11-2 to TRBJ2-1, with D perhaps TRBD2 (7 bases). Germline values: CDR1 SGHAT, CDR2 FQNNGV. The CDR3 contains 16 residues. The CDR3 DNA sequence: TGTGCCAGCAGCCCCTATCCCGGGGGGCCGGGCGATGAGCAGTGCTTC. Its translation: CASSPYPGGPGDEQCF.

Ten or more counts support this clonotype. The genes are TRBV5-1 and TRBJ2-3, with 9 nucleotides matching TRBD2. J gave up 5 bases and V 4 bases, and 5 bases lay outside the gene matches. CDR3 length equals 14 residues. The germline CDR1 and CDR2 sequences are SGHRS and YFSETQ. Here the CDR3 DNA reads TGCGCCAGCAGCCGCAGCGGGGGGCAAGATACGCAGTATTTT. As protein: CASSRSGGQDTQYF.